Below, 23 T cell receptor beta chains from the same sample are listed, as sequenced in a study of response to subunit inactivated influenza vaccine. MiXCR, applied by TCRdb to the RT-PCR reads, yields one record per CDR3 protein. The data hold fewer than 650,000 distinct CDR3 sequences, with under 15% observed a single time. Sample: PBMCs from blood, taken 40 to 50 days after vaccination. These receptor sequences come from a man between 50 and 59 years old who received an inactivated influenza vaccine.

CDR3 sequence (DNA): TGTGCCAGCAGCCCGCGGCAGGACCCATACGAGCAGTACTTC. Its translation is CASSPRQDPYEQYF. This chain joins TRBV7-2 and TRBJ2-7, with D unclear. This CDR3 region has 14 residues. Germline CDR1 is SGHTA and CDR2 is FQGNSA. Trimming took off 5 bases at V and 4 bases at J, with 15 bases between the two ends.

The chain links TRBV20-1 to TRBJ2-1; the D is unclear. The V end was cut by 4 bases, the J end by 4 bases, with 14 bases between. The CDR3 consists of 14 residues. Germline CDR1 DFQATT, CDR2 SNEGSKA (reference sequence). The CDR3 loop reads CSATLVTSYNEQFF. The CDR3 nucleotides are TGCAGTGCTACCCTAGTAACCTCATACAATGAGCAGTTCTTC.

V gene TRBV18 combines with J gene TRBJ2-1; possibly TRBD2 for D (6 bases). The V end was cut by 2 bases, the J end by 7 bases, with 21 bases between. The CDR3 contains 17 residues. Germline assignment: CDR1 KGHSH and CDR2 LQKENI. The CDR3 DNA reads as TGTGCCAGCTCACCAGGGGCACTAGTACTCGGAGGGAATGAGCAGTTCTTC. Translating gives CASSPGALVLGGNEQFF.

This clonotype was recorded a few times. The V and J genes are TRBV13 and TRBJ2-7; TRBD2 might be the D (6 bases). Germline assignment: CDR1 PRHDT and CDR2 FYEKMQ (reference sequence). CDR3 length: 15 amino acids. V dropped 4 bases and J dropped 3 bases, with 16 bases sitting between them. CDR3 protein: CASSYLGLASYEQYF. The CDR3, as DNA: TGTGCCAGCAGCTACCTGGGGCTAGCGAGCTACGAGCAGTACTTC.

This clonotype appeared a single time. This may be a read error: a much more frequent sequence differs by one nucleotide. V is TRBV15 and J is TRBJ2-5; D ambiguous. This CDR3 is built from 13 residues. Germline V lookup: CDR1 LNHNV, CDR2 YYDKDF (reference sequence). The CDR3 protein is CATNRDRGETQYF. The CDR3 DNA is TGTGCCACCAACAGAGATAGAGGAGAGACCCAGTACTTC.

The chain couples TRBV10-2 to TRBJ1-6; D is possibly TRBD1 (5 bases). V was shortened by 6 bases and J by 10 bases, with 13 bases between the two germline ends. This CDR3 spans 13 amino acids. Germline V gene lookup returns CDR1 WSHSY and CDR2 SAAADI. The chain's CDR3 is CASRRGEDSPLHF. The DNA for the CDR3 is TGCGCCAGCAGACGGGGGGAGGACTCACCCCTCCACTTT.

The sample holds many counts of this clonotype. The CDR3 loop is CSARVSGIVNIQYF. In nucleotides, the CDR3 is TGCAGTGCTAGAGTCTCGGGTATAGTGAACATTCAGTACTTC. The V gene is TRBV20-1, the J gene TRBJ2-4; D unclear. Trimming pared 1 base from V and 7 bases from J, leaving 14 bases between. Germline V gene data show CDR1 as DFQATT and CDR2 as SNEGSKA (reference sequence). The CDR3 runs to 14 residues.

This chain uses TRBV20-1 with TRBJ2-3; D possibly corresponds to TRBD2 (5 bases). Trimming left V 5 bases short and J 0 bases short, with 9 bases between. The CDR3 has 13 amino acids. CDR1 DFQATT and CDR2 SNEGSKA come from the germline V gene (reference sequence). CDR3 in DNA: TGCAGTGCTCAGAGGGAAAGCACAGATACGCAGTATTTT. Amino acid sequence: CSAQRESTDTQYF.

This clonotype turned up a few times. In DNA, the CDR3 is TGTGCCAGCAGGACGCGGGTCGGGGGAGCCTACAATGAGCAGTTCTTC. This encodes CASRTRVGGAYNEQFF. The chain joins TRBV6-2 or TRBV6-3 to TRBJ2-1, with a possible D match to TRBD2 (6 bases). From germline, CDR1 is MNHEY and CDR2 SVGEGT. The V gene lost 6 bases and the J gene lost 2 bases, with 17 bases spanning the gap. This CDR3 spans 16 amino acids.

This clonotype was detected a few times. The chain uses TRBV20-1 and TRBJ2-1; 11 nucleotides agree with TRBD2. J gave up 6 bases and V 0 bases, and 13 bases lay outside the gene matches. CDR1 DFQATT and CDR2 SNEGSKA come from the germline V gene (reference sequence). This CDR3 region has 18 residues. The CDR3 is CSARDWGLAAPLGNEQFF. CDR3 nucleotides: TGCAGTGCTAGAGATTGGGGACTAGCGGCGCCCCTGGGCAATGAGCAGTTCTTC.

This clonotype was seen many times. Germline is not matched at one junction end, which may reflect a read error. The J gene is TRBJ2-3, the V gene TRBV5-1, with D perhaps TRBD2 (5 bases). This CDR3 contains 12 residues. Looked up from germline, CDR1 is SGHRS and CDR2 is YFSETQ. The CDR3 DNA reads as TGTGCCAGCAGTCCGGGGACAGATACGCAGTATTTT. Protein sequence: CASSPGTDTQYF. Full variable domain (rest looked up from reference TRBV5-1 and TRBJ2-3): KAGVTQTPRYLIKTRGQQVTLSCSPISGHRSVSWYQQTPGQGLQFLFEYFSETQRNKGNFPGRFSGRQFSNSRSEMNVSTLELGDSALYLCASSPGTDTQYFGPGTRLTVL.

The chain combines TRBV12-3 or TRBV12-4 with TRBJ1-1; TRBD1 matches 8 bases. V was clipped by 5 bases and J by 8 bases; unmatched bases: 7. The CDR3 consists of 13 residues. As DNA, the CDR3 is TGTGCCAGCAGTCCGCAGGGGGCGCGGGAAGCTTTCTTT. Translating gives CASSPQGAREAFF.

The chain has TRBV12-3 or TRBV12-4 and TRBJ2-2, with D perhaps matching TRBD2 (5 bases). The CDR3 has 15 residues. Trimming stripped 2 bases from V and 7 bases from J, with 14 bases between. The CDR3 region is CASSLYRDFNGELFF. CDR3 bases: TGTGCCAGCAGTTTATATCGGGATTTCAACGGGGAGCTGTTTTTT.

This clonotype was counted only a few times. CDR3 coding DNA: TGTGCCAGCAGCCGTAGCGGGAGCTCTGGGGCCAACGTCCTGACTTTC. It codes for CASSRSGSSGANVLTF. The rearrangement joins TRBV3-1 to TRBJ2-6; TRBD2 matches 9 bases. J gave up 0 bases and V 4 bases, and 1 base lay outside the gene matches. The CDR3 runs to 16 residues. In germline, CDR1 is LGHDT, CDR2 YNNKEL (reference sequence).

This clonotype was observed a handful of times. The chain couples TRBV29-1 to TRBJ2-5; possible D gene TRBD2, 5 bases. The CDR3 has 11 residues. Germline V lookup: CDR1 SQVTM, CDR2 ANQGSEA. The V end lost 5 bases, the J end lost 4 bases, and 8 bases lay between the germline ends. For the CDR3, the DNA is TGCAGCGTTATCCGGGGAGAGACCCAGTACTTC. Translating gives CSVIRGETQYF.

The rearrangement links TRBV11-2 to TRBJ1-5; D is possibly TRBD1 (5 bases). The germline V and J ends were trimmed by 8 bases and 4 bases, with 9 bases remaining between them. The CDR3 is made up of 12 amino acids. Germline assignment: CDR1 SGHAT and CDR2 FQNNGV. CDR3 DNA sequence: TGTGCCAGCCAGGACATGAATCAGCCCCAGCATTTT. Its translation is CASQDMNQPQHF.

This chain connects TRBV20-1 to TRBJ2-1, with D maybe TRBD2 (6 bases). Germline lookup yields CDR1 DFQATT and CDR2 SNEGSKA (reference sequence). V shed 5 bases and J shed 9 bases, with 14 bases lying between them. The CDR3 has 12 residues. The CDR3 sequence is CSAWRAGGEQFF. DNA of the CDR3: TGCAGTGCTTGGAGGGCCGGCGGTGAGCAGTTCTTC.

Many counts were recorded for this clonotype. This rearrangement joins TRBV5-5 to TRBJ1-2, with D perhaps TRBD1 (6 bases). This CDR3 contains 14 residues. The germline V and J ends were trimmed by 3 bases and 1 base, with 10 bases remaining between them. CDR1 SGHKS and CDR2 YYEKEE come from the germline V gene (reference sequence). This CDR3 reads CASSWQDSNYGYTF. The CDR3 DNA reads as TGTGCCAGCAGCTGGCAGGACAGTAACTATGGCTACACCTTC.

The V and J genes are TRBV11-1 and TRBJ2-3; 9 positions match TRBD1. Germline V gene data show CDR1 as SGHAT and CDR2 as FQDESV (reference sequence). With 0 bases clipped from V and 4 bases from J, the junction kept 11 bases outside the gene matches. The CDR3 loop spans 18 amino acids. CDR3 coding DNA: TGTGCCAGCAGCTTAGCTCTTCCATTGGACAGGGGTGCAGATACGCAGTATTTT. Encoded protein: CASSLALPLDRGADTQYF.

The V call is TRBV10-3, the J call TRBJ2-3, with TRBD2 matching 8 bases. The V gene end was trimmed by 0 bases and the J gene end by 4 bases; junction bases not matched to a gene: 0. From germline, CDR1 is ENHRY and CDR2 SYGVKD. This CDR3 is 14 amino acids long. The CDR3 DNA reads TGTGCCATCAGTGAGTCCGGGAGGGCAGATACGCAGTATTTT. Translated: CAISESGRADTQYF.

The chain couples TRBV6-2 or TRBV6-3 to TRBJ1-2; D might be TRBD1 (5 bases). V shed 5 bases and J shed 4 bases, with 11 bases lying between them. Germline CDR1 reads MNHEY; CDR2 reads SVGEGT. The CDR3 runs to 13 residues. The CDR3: CASSPGALYGYTF. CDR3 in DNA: TGTGCCAGCAGTCCCGGGGCCCTCTATGGCTACACCTTC.

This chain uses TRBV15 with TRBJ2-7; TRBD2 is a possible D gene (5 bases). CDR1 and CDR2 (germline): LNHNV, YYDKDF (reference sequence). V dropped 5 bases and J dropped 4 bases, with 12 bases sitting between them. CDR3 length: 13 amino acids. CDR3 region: CATSGREDYEQYF. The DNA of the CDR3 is TGTGCCACCAGCGGCCGGGAAGATTACGAGCAGTACTTC.

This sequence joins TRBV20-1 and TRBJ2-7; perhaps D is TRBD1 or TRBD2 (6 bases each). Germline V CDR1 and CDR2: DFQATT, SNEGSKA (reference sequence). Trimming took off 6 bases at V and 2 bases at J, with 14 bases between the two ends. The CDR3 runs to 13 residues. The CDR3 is CSASRGPAYEQYF. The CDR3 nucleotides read TGCAGTGCCTCCCGGGGGCCTGCCTACGAGCAGTACTTC.